A single sample gave rise to the 19 T cell receptor beta chains below, sequenced in a study of shared clonotypes between healthy human individuals. Sequencing was performed with immunoSEQ multiplex PCR; in TCRdb, only in-frame clones are kept and a portion is missing. The sample gives about 490,000 clones, 76% of which show up once; about an eighth is in the top ten. Sequenced input: PBMCs. Receptors originate from a woman aged 40 to 49 in good health. Some clones in this sample may be carry-over from other donors' samples.

Only one count was recorded for this clone. This chain connects TRBV18 to TRBJ2-3; D is undetermined. The CDR3 extends over 14 amino acids. The germline CDR1 and CDR2 sequences are KGHSH and LQKENI. The V gene lost 1 base and the J gene lost 5 bases, with 10 bases spanning the gap. DNA for the CDR3: TGTGCCAGCTCACCACGAACCCCGGTAGATACGCAGTATTTT. The encoded protein is CASSPRTPVDTQYF.

This clone appeared many times. This chain uses TRBV28 with TRBJ1-4; D remains ambiguous. CDR1 is MDHEN and CDR2 is SYDVKM in the germline V gene. The CDR3 consists of 15 residues. V was clipped by 6 bases and J by 5 bases, with 16 bases between them. This chain's CDR3 is CASSRAGPGNEKLFF. As DNA, the CDR3 is TGTGCCAGCAGCCGGGCCGGGCCGGGGAATGAAAAACTGTTTTTT.

V usage is TRBV27 and J usage is TRBJ1-1; D not certain. The CDR3 runs to 14 residues. Trimming stripped 4 bases from V and 4 bases from J, with 13 bases between. CDR1 is MNHEY and CDR2 is SMNVEV in the germline V gene (reference sequence). CDR3 in amino acids: CASSYGIWSTEAFF. The CDR3 nucleotides are TGTGCCAGCAGTTACGGGATCTGGAGCACTGAAGCTTTCTTT.

This chain connects TRBV9 to TRBJ2-7, with D unresolved. The CDR3 loop spans 13 amino acids. In germline, CDR1 is SGDLS, CDR2 YYNGEE. V lost 0 bases and J lost 1, with 5 bases in between. The CDR3 loop is CASSVGHSYEQYF. In DNA, the CDR3 is TGTGCCAGCAGCGTAGGCCATTCCTACGAGCAGTACTTC. The full variable domain, rest sourced from reference TRBV9 and TRBJ2-7, is DSGVTQTPKHLITATGQRVTLRCSPRSGDLSVYWYQQSLDQGLQFLIQYYNGEERAKGNILERFSAQQFPDLHSELNLSSLELGDSALYFCASSVGHSYEQYFGPGTRLTVT.

A few counts support this clone. V and J are TRBV28 and TRBJ1-2; 9 nucleotides match TRBD1. The CDR3 loop spans 12 amino acids. V lost 8 bases, J lost 7 bases, and 5 bases stayed unmatched. Germline V gene sequence: CDR1 MDHEN, CDR2 SYDVKM. Here the CDR3 DNA reads TGTGCCAGCGAACAGGGGGCAAGTGGCTACACCTTC. As protein: CASEQGASGYTF.

This clone was found once. The chain links TRBV6-1 to TRBJ2-6, with 7 bases that match TRBD2. The germline CDR1 and CDR2 sequences are MNHNS and SASEGT. The CDR3 covers 15 residues. V lost 7 bases, J lost 4 bases, and 7 bases stayed unmatched. The CDR3 DNA reads as TGTGCCAGCACCCTGGGAGGGGCCGGGGCCAACGTCCTGACTTTC. Residues: CASTLGGAGANVLTF.

This clone was seen only a few times. V usage is TRBV5-4 and J usage is TRBJ2-4; either TRBD1 or TRBD2 may supply D (5 bases each). The germline V gene has CDR1 SGHNT and CDR2 YYREEE (reference sequence). V was cut by 0 bases and J by 1 base, with 8 bases left in between. This CDR3 contains 15 residues. The CDR3 loop is CASSLAGPAKNIQYF. The DNA of the CDR3 is TGTGCCAGCAGCTTGGCGGGACCGGCCAAAAACATTCAGTACTTC.

This clone was observed once. The chain's CDR3 is CASSKKGTVVAYSSYNEQFF. The CDR3 nucleotides read TGTGCCAGCAGCAAAAAGGGGACGGTTGTAGCGTATAGCTCCTACAATGAGCAGTTCTTC. The chain has TRBV21-1 and TRBJ2-1. TRBV21-1 is shown as a pseudogene. CDR3 length: 20 amino acids.

The V call is TRBV2, the J call TRBJ2-4, with D possibly being TRBD1 (6 bases). The CDR3 consists of 12 residues. CDR1 and CDR2 (germline): SNHLY, FYNNEI. The ends were cut back, 7 bases at V and 8 bases at J, with 12 bases in the middle. The CDR3 here is CASNTGQYIQYF. DNA for the CDR3: TGTGCCAGCAATACCGGACAGTACATTCAGTACTTC.

Concerning this clone itself: Other DNA sequences in this specimen translate into the identical CDR3. The rearrangement joins TRBV7-9 to TRBJ2-3; D gene unclear. Germline V gene data show CDR1 as SEHNR and CDR2 as FQNEAQ (reference sequence). The CDR3 is made up of 11 amino acids. V lost 4 bases and J lost 3, with 2 bases in between. Written as DNA, the CDR3 is TGTGCCAGCAGCTCGACAGATACGCAGTATTTT. It specifies CASSSTDTQYF.

The chain employs TRBV20-1 and TRBJ2-4; D unresolved. The CDR3 consists of 11 residues. V lost 1 base to trimming and J lost 8 bases, with 6 bases between them. Germline V gives CDR1 DFQATT, CDR2 SNEGSKA (reference sequence). This CDR3 is CSARGQDIQYF. CDR3 DNA sequence: TGCAGTGCTAGAGGGCAGGACATTCAGTACTTC.

This rearrangement joins TRBV18 to TRBJ2-7; D might be TRBD1 (5 bases). The CDR3 length is 13 residues. The germline gives CDR1 KGHSH, CDR2 LQKENI. Deletions cut 3 bases from V and 2 bases from J, with 8 bases between. DNA of the CDR3: TGTGCCAGCTCACCGACAGAGACCTACGAGCAGTACTTC. Amino acids: CASSPTETYEQYF.

The gene calls are TRBV7-2 and TRBJ2-1; tentatively, D is TRBD2 (5 bases). The germline V gene has CDR1 SGHTA and CDR2 FQGNSA. CDR3 length equals 15 residues. V was cut by 4 bases and J by 4 bases, with 14 bases left in between. CDR3 nucleotide sequence: TGTGCCAGCAGCTCCAGTTCGGGAAGATACAATGAGCAGTTCTTC. Its protein is CASSSSSGRYNEQFF.

The table lists this clone with a few counts. The J gene is TRBJ2-4, the V gene TRBV11-2; the match to TRBD1 covers 7 bases. Germline V gives CDR1 SGHAT, CDR2 FQNNGV. This CDR3 is 16 amino acids long. The junction had 8 bases not matched to a gene; V was cut back by 2 bases and J by 4 bases. The CDR3 is CASSLRHGTEKNIQYF. The CDR3 DNA is TGTGCCAGCAGCTTAAGGCATGGGACAGAGAAAAACATTCAGTACTTC.

A note on this clone: The same CDR3 also results from other DNA sequences found in this sample. The V call is TRBV28, the J call TRBJ1-2; D ambiguous. Germline V gene lookup returns CDR1 MDHEN and CDR2 SYDVKM. V was trimmed by 3 bases and J by 3 bases, leaving 8 bases between them. The length of the CDR3 is 13 residues. CDR3 loop: CASSFSGDYGYTF. The CDR3 DNA is TGTGCCAGCAGTTTCTCCGGGGACTATGGCTACACCTTC.

The CDR3 reads CAIRPLTSGAAADTQYF. For the CDR3, the DNA is TGTGCCATCAGGCCCCTAACTAGCGGAGCTGCAGCAGATACGCAGTATTTT. The chain employs TRBV10-3 and TRBJ2-3, with 8 bases aligning to TRBD2. The ends lost 6 bases at V and 4 bases at J; junction bases unmatched: 15. The germline V gene has CDR1 ENHRY and CDR2 SYGVKD. CDR3 length equals 17 residues.

This chain joins TRBV7-2 and TRBJ2-7, with TRBD1 matching 9 bases. The CDR3 totals 16 residues. Germline lookup yields CDR1 SGHTA and CDR2 FQGNSA. J lost 5 bases, V lost 4 bases, and 12 bases had no gene match. Written as DNA, the CDR3 is TGTGCCAGCAGCTCAAGTCCGGGACAGGGATTTAACGAGCAGTACTTC. This sequence encodes CASSSSPGQGFNEQYF.

The table lists this clone with a few counts. The chain recombines TRBV6-1 with TRBJ2-7; tentatively, D is TRBD2 (5 bases). V was trimmed by 3 bases and J by 6 bases, leaving 18 bases between them. In germline, CDR1 is MNHNS, CDR2 SASEGT. The CDR3 spans 15 residues. The CDR3 protein is CASSDRAAARGEQYF. CDR3 sequence (DNA): TGTGCCAGCAGTGATCGGGCAGCCGCCCGGGGCGAGCAGTACTTC.

The chain uses TRBV7-3 and TRBJ1-1; maybe TRBD1 (6 bases). Germline V lookup: CDR1 SGHTA, CDR2 FQGTGA. This CDR3 is built from 15 residues. Trimming removed 2 bases at V and 2 bases at J, with 12 bases between. The CDR3 is CASSLAGTPNTEAFF. CDR3 DNA: TGTGCCAGCAGCTTAGCCGGGACACCAAACACTGAAGCTTTCTTT.